What follows are 8 T cell receptor beta chains derived from one specimen sequenced in a study of T cell responses to AZD1222 COVID-19 vaccine. TCRdb keeps only in-frame clones here, not all; method: immunoSEQ multiplex PCR. The table includes around 180,000 clones, 85% to 95% detected once. This sample comprised peripheral blood, obtained 28 days after the second AZD1222 dose. The receptors were gathered from an adult who received the AZD1222 COVID-19 vaccine.

The chain has TRBV4-2 and TRBJ2-7; 16 bases fit TRBD2. This CDR3 region has 16 residues. Germline values: CDR1 LGHNA, CDR2 YNFKEQ. V gave up 3 bases and J gave up 4 bases; unmatched junction bases: 3. CDR3 amino acids: CASSHGTSGRVYEQYF. CDR3 nucleotide sequence: TGTGCCAGCAGCCACGGGACTAGCGGGAGGGTTTACGAGCAGTACTTC.

This chain's CDR3 is CASSEAPSLGGRVEAKNIQYF. DNA for the CDR3: TGTGCCAGCAGTGAAGCCCCCAGCCTCGGGGGGCGTGTGGAGGCCAAAAACATTCAGTACTTC. The J gene is TRBJ2-4, the V gene TRBV2, with a tentative D call TRBD2 (7 bases). Germline V gene lookup returns CDR1 SNHLY and CDR2 FYNNEI. V lost 0 bases, J lost 1 base, and 25 bases lay in between. The CDR3 loop spans 21 amino acids.

This chain connects TRBV6-5 to TRBJ1-4; the D gene is possibly TRBD1 (5 bases). The V gene's germline CDR1 is MNHEY and CDR2 SVGAGI. CDR3 length: 14 residues. Trimming pared 6 bases from V and 7 bases from J, leaving 15 bases between. The CDR3 coding sequence is TGTGCCAGCAGCCCGGTCAGGGCAAGTGAAAAACTGTTTTTT. Translation: CASSPVRASEKLFF.

This clone has just one count. The V gene is TRBV12-5, the J gene TRBJ1-2, with TRBD1 identical over 8 bases. The CDR3 extends over 14 amino acids. The germline V gene encodes CDR1 LGHNT and CDR2 FRNRAP. The junction had 10 bases not matched to a gene; V was cut back by 6 bases and J by 7 bases. CDR3 region: CASGYPRGLSGYTF. As DNA, the CDR3 is TGTGCTAGTGGATATCCCAGGGGGCTGAGTGGCTACACCTTC.

The V call is TRBV3-1 (or the pseudogene TRBV3-2), the J call TRBJ1-2; 10 bases agree with TRBD1. Unmatched junction bases numbered 7, after V lost 7 bases and J lost 8 bases. There are 13 residues in the CDR3. From germline, CDR1 is LGHDT and CDR2 YNNKEL (reference sequence). In nucleotides, the CDR3 is TGTGCCAGCATCGCGACAGGGGGCGACGGCTACACCTTC. Its translation: CASIATGGDGYTF.

The gene calls are TRBV6-5 and TRBJ1-1, with D hard to call. V was shortened by 2 bases and J by 1 base, with 8 bases between the two germline ends. The CDR3 loop spans 14 amino acids. CDR1 and CDR2 from the germline V gene are MNHEY and SVGAGI. Written as DNA, the CDR3 is TGTGCCAGCAGTTACGGGTTCAGGAACACTGAAGCTTTCTTT. Its translation is CASSYGFRNTEAFF.

The rearrangement uses TRBV2 and TRBJ1-3; D is possibly TRBD1 (5 bases). V lost 6 bases to trimming and J lost 0 bases, with 12 bases between them. This CDR3 has 15 residues. CDR1 and CDR2 (germline): SNHLY, FYNNEI. CDR3 sequence: CASSRDSVSGNTIYF. CDR3 sequence (DNA): TGTGCCAGCAGCCGCGACAGTGTCTCTGGAAACACCATATATTTT.

J is TRBJ1-4 and V is TRBV27, with 11 bases aligning to TRBD1. V shed 4 bases, J shed 3 bases, and the junction held 7 bases outside the gene matches. Germline-derived CDR1 and CDR2 are MNHEY and SMNVEV (reference sequence). This CDR3 has 17 amino acids. In nucleotides, the CDR3 is TGTGCCAGCAGTTCGGACAGGGGGCGTTTAGCTAATGAAAAACTGTTTTTT. This gives the protein CASSSDRGRLANEKLFF.